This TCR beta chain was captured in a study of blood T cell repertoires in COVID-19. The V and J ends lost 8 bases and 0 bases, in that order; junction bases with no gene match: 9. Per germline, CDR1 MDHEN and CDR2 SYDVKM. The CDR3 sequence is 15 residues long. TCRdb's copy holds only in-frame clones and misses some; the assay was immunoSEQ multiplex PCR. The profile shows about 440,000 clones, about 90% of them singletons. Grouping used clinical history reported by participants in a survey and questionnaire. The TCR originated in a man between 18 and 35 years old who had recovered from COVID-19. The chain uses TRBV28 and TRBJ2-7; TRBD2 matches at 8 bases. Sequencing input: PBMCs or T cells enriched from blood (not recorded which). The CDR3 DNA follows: TGTGCCAGCCAAAAAGCGGGAGTTATCTCCTACGAGCAGTACTTC. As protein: CASQKAGVISYEQYF. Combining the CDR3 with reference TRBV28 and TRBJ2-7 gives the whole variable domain DVKVTQSSRYLVKRTGEKVFLECVQDMDHENMFWYRQDPGLGLRLIYFSYDVKMKEKGDIPEGYSVSREKKERFSLILESASTNQTSMYLCASQKAGVISYEQYFGPGTRLTVT.